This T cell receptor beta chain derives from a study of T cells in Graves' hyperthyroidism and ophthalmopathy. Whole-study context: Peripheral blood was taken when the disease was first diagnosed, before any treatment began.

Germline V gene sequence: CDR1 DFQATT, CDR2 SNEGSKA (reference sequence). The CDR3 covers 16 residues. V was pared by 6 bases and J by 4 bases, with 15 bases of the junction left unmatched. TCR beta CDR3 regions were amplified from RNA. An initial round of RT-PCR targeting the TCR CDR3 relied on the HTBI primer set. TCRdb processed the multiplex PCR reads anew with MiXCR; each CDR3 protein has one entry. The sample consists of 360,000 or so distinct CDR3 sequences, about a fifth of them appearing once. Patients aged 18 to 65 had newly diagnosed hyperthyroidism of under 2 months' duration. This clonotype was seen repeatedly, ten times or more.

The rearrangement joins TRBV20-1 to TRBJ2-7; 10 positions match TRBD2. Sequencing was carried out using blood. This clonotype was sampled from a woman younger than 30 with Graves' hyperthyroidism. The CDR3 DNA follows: TGCAGTGCACGAGTGAGCGGGGGGGCCAGAGTTTACGAGCAGTACTTC. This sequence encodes CSARVSGGARVYEQYF.